A single T cell receptor beta chain is shown here with its context. These data are taken from a study of blood T cell repertoires in COVID-19. Profiling relied on immunoSEQ multiplex PCR, and the TCRdb table lists in-frame clones only, not all of them. Of 270,000 or so clones in the sample, 65% to 90% are singletons; the top ten hold just under 3%. The sequencing sample was made of peripheral blood. The receptor comes from an older woman with active or convalescent COVID-19.

The CDR3, as DNA: TGTGCCTGGACCCCCTTAAACGCCAGGGCAGGAAACACTGAAGCTTTCTTT. Translation gives CAWTPLNARAGNTEAFF. This rearrangement joins TRBV30 to TRBJ1-1; the D gene is possibly TRBD1 (5 bases). Germline V gene data show CDR1 as GTSNPN and CDR2 as SVGIG (reference sequence). Deletions cut 4 bases from V and 2 bases from J, with 23 bases between. This CDR3 is built from 17 residues. The complete variable domain, with remaining parts taken from reference TRBV30 and TRBJ1-1, reads SQTIHQWPATLVQPVGSPLSLECTVEGTSNPNLYWYRQAAGRGLQLLFYSVGIGQISSEVPQNLSASRPQDRQFILSSKKLLLSDSGFYLCAWTPLNARAGNTEAFFGQGTRLTVV.